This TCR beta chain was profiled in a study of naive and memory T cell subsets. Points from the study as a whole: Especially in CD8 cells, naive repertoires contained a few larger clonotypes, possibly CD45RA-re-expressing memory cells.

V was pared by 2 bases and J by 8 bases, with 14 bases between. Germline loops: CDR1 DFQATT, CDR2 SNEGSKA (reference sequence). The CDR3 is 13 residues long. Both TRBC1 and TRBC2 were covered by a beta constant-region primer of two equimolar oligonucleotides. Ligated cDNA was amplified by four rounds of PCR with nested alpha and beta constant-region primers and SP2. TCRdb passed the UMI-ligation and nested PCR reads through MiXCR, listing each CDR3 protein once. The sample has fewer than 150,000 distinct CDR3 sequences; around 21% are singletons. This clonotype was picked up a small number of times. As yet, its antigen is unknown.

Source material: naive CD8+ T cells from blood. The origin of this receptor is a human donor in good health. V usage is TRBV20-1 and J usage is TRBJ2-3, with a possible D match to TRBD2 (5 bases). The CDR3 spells CSARSEGEATQYF. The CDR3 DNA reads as TGCAGTGCTAGAAGCGAGGGTGAGGCTACGCAGTATTTT.